The 22 T cell receptor beta chains in this list originate from one sample, sequenced in a study of T cell responses to AZD1222 COVID-19 vaccine. The repertoire was sequenced with immunoSEQ multiplex PCR; TCRdb's copy has only in-frame clones and lacks some. The sample shows about 76,000 clones, over 60% of them seen only once. This specimen consisted of peripheral blood, obtained 28 days after the second dose of the MenACWY control vaccine. The receptors shown here come from an adult who received the MenACWY meningococcal vaccine as a control.

The chain recombines TRBV5-4 with TRBJ2-2; TRBD1 is a possible D gene (6 bases). V lost 5 bases, J lost 4 bases, and 9 bases lay in between. The CDR3 contains 13 residues. Germline lookup yields CDR1 SGHNT and CDR2 YYREEE (reference sequence). The CDR3 sequence is CASSSQGTGELFF. CDR3 coding DNA: TGTGCCAGCAGTTCACAGGGCACCGGGGAGCTGTTTTTT.

The V and J genes are TRBV20-1 and TRBJ1-5; D unresolved. The CDR3 loop spans 11 amino acids. The V and J ends lost 5 bases and 9 bases respectively, with 11 bases between them. Germline CDR1 DFQATT, CDR2 SNEGSKA (reference sequence). The CDR3 DNA is TGCAGTGCTCGGGAGAAAGGGCCCCAGCATTTT. This translates into CSAREKGPQHF.

The chain uses TRBV5-1 and TRBJ1-2, with TRBD1 identical over 7 bases. After removal of 4 bases from V and 2 bases from J, the junction contained 2 bases not matched to a gene. This CDR3 has 13 amino acids. Germline V CDR1 and CDR2: SGHRS, YFSETQ. CDR3 DNA: TGCGCCAGCAGCCCGGGACAGAACTATGGCTACACCTTC. Protein product: CASSPGQNYGYTF.

The CDR3 region is CSAESSKYGLSEQFF. CDR3 in DNA: TGCAGCGCCGAAAGCTCTAAGTACGGACTAAGTGAGCAGTTCTTC. J is TRBJ2-1 and V is TRBV29-1, with a tentative D call TRBD2 (6 bases). The CDR3 has 15 residues. Deletions cut 7 bases from V and 9 bases from J, with 25 bases between. Looked up from germline, CDR1 is SQVTM and CDR2 is ANQGSEA.

A few counts support this clone. The chain employs TRBV7-8 and TRBJ1-3; no clear D. The CDR3 length is 16 residues. V shed 0 bases and J shed 0 bases, with 9 bases lying between them. Germline CDR1 and CDR2: SGHVS and FQNEAQ. CDR3: CASSLALGSSGNTIYF. The DNA of the CDR3 is TGTGCCAGCAGCTTAGCGCTGGGGTCCTCTGGAAACACCATATATTTT. The whole variable domain, remainder taken from reference TRBV7-8 and TRBJ1-3, is GAGVSQSPRYKVAKRGQDVALRCDPISGHVSLFWYQQALGQGPEFLTYFQNEAQLDKSGLPSDRFFAERPEGSVSTLKIQRTQQEDSAVYLCASSLALGSSGNTIYFGEGSWLTVV.

CDR3 loop: CASSPGFGYTF. The DNA of the CDR3 is TGTGCCAGCAGCCCAGGGTTCGGCTACACCTTC. This sequence joins TRBV4-2 and TRBJ1-2, with a tentative D call TRBD1 (5 bases). The germline V gene has CDR1 LGHNA and CDR2 YNFKEQ. There are 11 residues in the CDR3. Trimming cost V 4 bases and J 8 bases, with 8 bases left between them.

This clone was seen more than once but under ten times. The chain uses TRBV19 and TRBJ1-1, with D possibly matching TRBD1 (6 bases). Trimming removed 5 bases at V and 1 base at J, with 14 bases between. CDR1 is LNHDA and CDR2 is SQIVND in the germline V gene (reference sequence). The length of the CDR3 is 15 residues. Here the CDR3 reads CASSLAWGQNTEAFF. CDR3 bases: TGTGCCAGTAGTCTCGCGTGGGGACAGAACACTGAAGCTTTCTTT. Variable domain in full (rest from reference TRBV19 and TRBJ1-1): DGGITQSPKYLFRKEGQNVTLSCEQNLNHDAMYWYRQDPGQGLRLIYYSQIVNDFQKGDIAEGYSVSREKKESFPLTVTSAQKNPTAFYLCASSLAWGQNTEAFFGQGTRLTVV.

The chain is built from TRBV14 and TRBJ1-4, with TRBD1 as a possible D gene (6 bases). The ends were cut back, 1 base at V and 4 bases at J, with 16 bases in the middle. Germline V gene data show CDR1 as SGHDN and CDR2 as FVKESK. This CDR3 is 17 amino acids long. Here the CDR3 DNA reads TGTGCCAGCAGCCAAGTGCCATTCGGCAGGGGTAATGAAAAACTGTTTTTT. Translating it yields CASSQVPFGRGNEKLFF.

This chain joins TRBV7-9 and TRBJ2-7; unclear D gene. Germline assignment: CDR1 SEHNR and CDR2 FQNEAQ (reference sequence). This CDR3 has 13 residues. V shed 5 bases and J shed 2 bases, with 10 bases lying between them. The CDR3 loop is CASSPLDAYEQYF. The CDR3 DNA reads as TGTGCCAGCAGCCCCCTTGACGCCTACGAGCAGTACTTC.

V and J are TRBV19 and TRBJ1-1, with a weak D call TRBD1 (6 bases). V was trimmed by 0 bases and J by 4 bases, leaving 9 bases between them. CDR1 is LNHDA, CDR2 SQIVND, per germline (reference sequence). The CDR3 loop spans 14 amino acids. Here the CDR3 DNA reads TGTGCCAGTAGTATAGATACAGGGAGCACTGAAGCTTTCTTT. Its translation is CASSIDTGSTEAFF.

This chain uses TRBV5-6 with TRBJ1-6; 8 nucleotides match TRBD1. CDR3 length: 16 amino acids. Germline V gives CDR1 SGHDT, CDR2 YYEEEE. V lost 4 bases, J lost 7 bases, and 10 bases stayed unmatched. The CDR3 DNA is TGTGCCAGCAGCACCTCTACGGGACAGGCAAATTCACCCCTCCACTTT. Its translation: CASSTSTGQANSPLHF.

The chain couples TRBV6-1 to TRBJ1-1; a weak D match, TRBD1 (6 bases). Trimming removed 2 bases at V and 0 bases at J, with 10 bases between. The CDR3 is 15 residues long. CDR1 MNHNS and CDR2 SASEGT come from the germline V gene. This chain's CDR3 is CASSEWQGMNTEAFF. CDR3 nucleotides: TGTGCCAGCAGTGAATGGCAGGGGATGAACACTGAAGCTTTCTTT.

The V and J genes are TRBV5-4 and TRBJ1-2; D is unclear. Trimming stripped 1 base from V and 4 bases from J, with 20 bases between. CDR1 and CDR2 (germline): SGHNT, YYREEE (reference sequence). The CDR3 contains 17 residues. The chain's CDR3 is CASSLTPPSPPGYGYTF. Here the CDR3 DNA reads TGTGCCAGCAGCTTGACTCCGCCGAGCCCCCCGGGCTATGGCTACACCTTC.

V is TRBV7-6 and J is TRBJ2-1; no reliable D call. Between the trimmed V and J ends, which lost 1 base and 6 bases, there was a span of 13 bases. The CDR3 consists of 15 residues. The germline V gene encodes CDR1 SGHVS and CDR2 FNYEAQ. The CDR3 here is CASSLGGAPGNEQFF. CDR3 coding DNA: TGTGCCAGCAGCTTAGGGGGTGCGCCGGGCAATGAGCAGTTCTTC. Full variable domain (missing parts from reference TRBV7-6 and TRBJ2-1): GAGVSQSPRYKVTKRGQDVALRCDPISGHVSLYWYRQALGQGPEFLTYFNYEAQQDKSGLPNDRFSAERPEGSISTLTIQRTEQRDSAMYRCASSLGGAPGNEQFFGPGTRLTVL.

This rearrangement joins TRBV2 to TRBJ2-3; tentative D call: TRBD1 (5 bases). This CDR3 has 15 amino acids. Trimming stripped 5 bases from V and 2 bases from J, with 14 bases between. CDR1 and CDR2 from the germline V gene are SNHLY and FYNNEI. The CDR3 DNA is TGTGCCAGCAGTCCAAGGACATCCAACACAGATACGCAGTATTTT. Translation: CASSPRTSNTDTQYF. The variable domain in full, completed from reference TRBV2 and TRBJ2-3, reads EPEVTQTPSHQVTQMGQEVILRCVPISNHLYFYWYRQILGQKVEFLVSFYNNEISEKSEIFDDQFSVERPDGSNFTLKIRSTKLEDSAMYFCASSPRTSNTDTQYFGPGTRLTVL.

This clone appeared a single time. This chain links TRBV3-1 (or the pseudogene TRBV3-2) with TRBJ2-1; 7 positions match TRBD1. The junction had 11 bases not matched to a gene; V was cut back by 4 bases and J by 2 bases. The CDR3 has 17 residues. The germline gives CDR1 LGHDT, CDR2 YNNKEL (reference sequence). The CDR3 sequence: CASSLATGTDPYNEQFF. The CDR3 DNA is TGTGCCAGCAGCCTAGCAACTGGGACAGACCCCTACAATGAGCAGTTCTTC.

The chain joins TRBV6-5 to TRBJ2-3; D could derive from TRBD1 or TRBD2 (5 bases each). Trimming took off 5 bases at V and 1 base at J, with 10 bases between the two ends. This CDR3 spans 14 amino acids. Germline CDR1 and CDR2: MNHEY and SVGAGI. CDR3 region: CASSRGPRTDTQYF. For the CDR3, the DNA is TGTGCCAGCAGTCGGGGACCCCGCACAGATACGCAGTATTTT.

This chain connects TRBV6-6 to TRBJ2-1; D gene unclear. The CDR3 has 13 residues. Germline CDR1 is MNHNY and CDR2 is SVGAGI (reference sequence). V was pared by 7 bases and J by 7 bases, with 14 bases between. In DNA, the CDR3 is TGTGCCAGCACCTTCCCCTGGGGAAATGAGCAGTTCTTC. It specifies CASTFPWGNEQFF.

The chain links TRBV7-9 to TRBJ2-7; D may be TRBD1 or TRBD2 (6 bases each). The germline CDR1 and CDR2 sequences are SEHNR and FQNEAQ (reference sequence). The V end was cut by 2 bases, the J end by 12 bases, with 17 bases between. The CDR3 loop spans 13 amino acids. CDR3 amino acids: CASSLNREEGGYF. The CDR3 region has the DNA TGTGCCAGCAGCTTAAACAGGGAGGAGGGTGGGTACTTC.

This rearrangement joins TRBV20-1 to TRBJ2-1; D ambiguous. V was trimmed by 3 bases and J by 10 bases, leaving 10 bases between them. This CDR3 region has 11 residues. CDR1 and CDR2 (germline): DFQATT, SNEGSKA (reference sequence). CDR3 sequence reads: CSARSLEEQFF. DNA for the CDR3: TGCAGTGCTAGGTCGCTGGAGGAGCAGTTCTTC.

V usage is TRBV6-5 and J usage is TRBJ1-1, with TRBD1 matching over 9 bases. CDR3 length equals 12 residues. Germline assignment: CDR1 MNHEY and CDR2 SVGAGI. With 11 bases clipped from V and 3 bases from J, the junction kept 4 bases outside the gene matches. The CDR3 DNA sequence: TGTGCCGGCCGGACAGGGGACACTGAAGCTTTCTTT. Translating gives CAGRTGDTEAFF.

The rearrangement joins TRBV18 to TRBJ1-3, with a weak D call TRBD1 (6 bases). The CDR3 spans 14 residues. CDR1 and CDR2 from the germline V gene are KGHSH and LQKENI. Trimming removed 6 bases at V and 1 base at J, with 10 bases between. The CDR3 loop reads CASSPGQSGNTIYF. CDR3 nucleotides: TGTGCCAGCTCCCCCGGACAGTCTGGAAACACCATATATTTT.